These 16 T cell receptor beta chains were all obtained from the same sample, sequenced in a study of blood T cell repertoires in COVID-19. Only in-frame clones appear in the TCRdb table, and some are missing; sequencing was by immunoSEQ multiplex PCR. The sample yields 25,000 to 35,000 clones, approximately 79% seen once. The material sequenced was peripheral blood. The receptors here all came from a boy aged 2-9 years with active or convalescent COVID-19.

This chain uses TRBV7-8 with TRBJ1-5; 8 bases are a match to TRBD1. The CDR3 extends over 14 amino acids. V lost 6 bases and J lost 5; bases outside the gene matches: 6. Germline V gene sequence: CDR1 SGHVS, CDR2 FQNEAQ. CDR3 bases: TGTGCCAGCAGGGACCAGGGGGCGCATCAGCCCCAGCATTTT. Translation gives CASRDQGAHQPQHF.

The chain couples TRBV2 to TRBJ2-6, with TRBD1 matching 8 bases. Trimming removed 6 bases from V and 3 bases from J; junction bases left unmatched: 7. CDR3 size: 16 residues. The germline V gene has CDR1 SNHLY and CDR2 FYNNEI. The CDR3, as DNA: TGTGCCAGCAGGTCCCAGGGGGCTCTTGGGGCCAACGTCCTGACTTTC. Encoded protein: CASRSQGALGANVLTF.

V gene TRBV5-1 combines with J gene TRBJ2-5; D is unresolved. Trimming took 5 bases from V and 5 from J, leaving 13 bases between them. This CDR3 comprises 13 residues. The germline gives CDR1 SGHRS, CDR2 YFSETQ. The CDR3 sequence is CASRSLEVETQYF. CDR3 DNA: TGCGCCAGCAGGTCCCTCGAGGTTGAGACCCAGTACTTC.

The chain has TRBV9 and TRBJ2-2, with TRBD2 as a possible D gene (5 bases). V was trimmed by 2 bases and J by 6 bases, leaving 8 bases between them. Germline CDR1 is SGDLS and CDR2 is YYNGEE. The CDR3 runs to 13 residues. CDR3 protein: CASSVGGSGELFF. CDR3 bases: TGTGCCAGCAGCGTTGGCGGGTCCGGGGAGCTGTTTTTT.

This chain's CDR3 is CASSLSNLQGAQETQYF. As DNA, the CDR3 is TGTGCCAGCAGCCTCTCTAACTTGCAGGGGGCACAAGAGACCCAGTACTTC. This chain joins TRBV7-7 and TRBJ2-5; 8 positions match TRBD1. V gave up 5 bases and J gave up 2 bases; unmatched junction bases: 13. Germline loops: CDR1 SSHAT, CDR2 FNYEAQ (reference sequence). The CDR3 extends over 17 amino acids.

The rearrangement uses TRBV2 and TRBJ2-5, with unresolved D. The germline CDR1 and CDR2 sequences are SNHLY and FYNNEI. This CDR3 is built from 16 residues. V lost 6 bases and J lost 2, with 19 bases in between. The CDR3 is CASRSPRQRFQETQYF. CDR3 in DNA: TGTGCCAGCAGGTCTCCCCGGCAGCGCTTTCAAGAGACCCAGTACTTC.

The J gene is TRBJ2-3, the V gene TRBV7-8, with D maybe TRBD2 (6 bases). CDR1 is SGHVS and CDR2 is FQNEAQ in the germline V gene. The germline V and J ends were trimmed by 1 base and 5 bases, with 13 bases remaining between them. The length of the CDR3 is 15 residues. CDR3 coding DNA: TGTGCCAGCAGCTTAGGGCAGGTGGGGGGAGATACGCAGTATTTT. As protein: CASSLGQVGGDTQYF. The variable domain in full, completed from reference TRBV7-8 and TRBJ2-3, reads GAGVSQSPRYKVAKRGQDVALRCDPISGHVSLFWYQQALGQGPEFLTYFQNEAQLDKSGLPSDRFFAERPEGSVSTLKIQRTQQEDSAVYLCASSLGQVGGDTQYFGPGTRLTVL.

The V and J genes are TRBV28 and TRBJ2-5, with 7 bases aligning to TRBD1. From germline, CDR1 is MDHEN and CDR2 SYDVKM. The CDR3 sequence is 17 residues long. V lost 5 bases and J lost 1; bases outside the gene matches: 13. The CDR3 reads CASSTRRATGAQETQYF. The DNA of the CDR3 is TGTGCCAGCAGTACCCGGCGGGCCACAGGGGCCCAAGAGACCCAGTACTTC.

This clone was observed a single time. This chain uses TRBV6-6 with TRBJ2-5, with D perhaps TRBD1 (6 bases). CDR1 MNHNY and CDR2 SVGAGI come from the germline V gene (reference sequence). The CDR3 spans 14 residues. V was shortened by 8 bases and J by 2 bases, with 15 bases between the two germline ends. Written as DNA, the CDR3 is TGTGCCAGCTCTGAGAGCCAGGGGCAAGAGACCCAGTACTTC. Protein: CASSESQGQETQYF.

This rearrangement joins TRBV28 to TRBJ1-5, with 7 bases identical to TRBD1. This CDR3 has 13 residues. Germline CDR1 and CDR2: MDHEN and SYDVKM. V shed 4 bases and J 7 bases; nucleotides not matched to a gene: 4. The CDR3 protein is CASSSGGRQPQHF. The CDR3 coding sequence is TGTGCCAGCAGTTCAGGGGGTAGGCAGCCCCAGCATTTT.

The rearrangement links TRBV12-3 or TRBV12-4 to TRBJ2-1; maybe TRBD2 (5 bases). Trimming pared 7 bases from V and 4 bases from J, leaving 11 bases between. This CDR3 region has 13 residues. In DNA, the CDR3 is TGTGCCAGCACCCTGTGGACTTACAATGAGCAGTTCTTC. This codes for CASTLWTYNEQFF.

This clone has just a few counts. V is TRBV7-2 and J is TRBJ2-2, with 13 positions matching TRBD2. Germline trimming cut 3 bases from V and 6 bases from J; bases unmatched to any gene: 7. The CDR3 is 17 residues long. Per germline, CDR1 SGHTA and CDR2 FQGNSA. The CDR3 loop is CASSFTSGGGTPGELFF. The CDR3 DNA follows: TGTGCCAGCAGCTTTACTAGCGGGGGGGGCACCCCCGGGGAGCTGTTTTTT.

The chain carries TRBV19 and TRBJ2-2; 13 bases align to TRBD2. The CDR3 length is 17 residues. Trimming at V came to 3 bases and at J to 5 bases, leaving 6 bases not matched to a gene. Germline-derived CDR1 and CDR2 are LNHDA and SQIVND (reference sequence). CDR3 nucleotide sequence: TGTGCCAGTAGTATTAAGGGACTAGCGGGGCAGACCGGGGAGCTGTTTTTT. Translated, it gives CASSIKGLAGQTGELFF.

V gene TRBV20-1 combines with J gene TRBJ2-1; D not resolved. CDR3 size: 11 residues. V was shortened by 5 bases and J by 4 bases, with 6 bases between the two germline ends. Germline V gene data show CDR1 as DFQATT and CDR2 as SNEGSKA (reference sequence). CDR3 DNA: TGCAGTGCTCCCCGGTACAATGAGCAGTTCTTC. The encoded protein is CSAPRYNEQFF.

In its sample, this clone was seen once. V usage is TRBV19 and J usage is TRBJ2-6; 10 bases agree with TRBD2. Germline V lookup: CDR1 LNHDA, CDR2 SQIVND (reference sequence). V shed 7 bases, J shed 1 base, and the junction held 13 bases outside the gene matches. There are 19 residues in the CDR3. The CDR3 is CASKTSGTLPWSGANVLTF. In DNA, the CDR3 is TGTGCCAGTAAAACTAGCGGGACTCTCCCCTGGTCTGGGGCCAACGTCCTGACTTTC. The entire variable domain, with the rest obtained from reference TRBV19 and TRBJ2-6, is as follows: DGGITQSPKYLFRKEGQNVTLSCEQNLNHDAMYWYRQDPGQGLRLIYYSQIVNDFQKGDIAEGYSVSREKKESFPLTVTSAQKNPTAFYLCASKTSGTLPWSGANVLTFGAGSRLTVL.

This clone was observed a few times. DNA for the CDR3: TGTGCCAGCAGTTTGGTGGGCCTCTTCCTCCACTTT. It is translated as CASSLVGLFLHF. The chain employs TRBV28 and TRBJ1-6; D not certain. The CDR3 loop spans 12 amino acids. V was trimmed by 3 bases and J by 15 bases, leaving 12 bases between them. CDR1 and CDR2 from the germline V gene are MDHEN and SYDVKM.